This T cell receptor beta chain was recovered during a study of blood T cell repertoires in COVID-19. In the study overall: The study drew acute and convalescent COVID-19 samples from the United States, Italy and Spain. T cells, B-cell-depleted T cells, or PBMCs supplied cDNA or gDNA.

Clones were sequenced by immunoSEQ multiplex PCR, and TCRdb holds only the in-frame ones, with some missing. This sample has 200,000 to 250,000 clones; about 90% occur once, and the top ten carry approximately 3%. The CDR3 extends over 16 amino acids. V shed 1 base and J 8 bases; nucleotides not matched to a gene: 8. Per the germline V gene, CDR1 is ENHRY and CDR2 is SYGVKD. Material: peripheral blood. V gene TRBV10-3 combines with J gene TRBJ2-3, with 11 bases that match TRBD2. The sequence was obtained from a woman in her thirties who had recovered from COVID-19. CDR3 loop: CAISEFGSGGVATQYF. As DNA, the CDR3 is TGTGCCATCAGTGAGTTTGGTAGCGGGGGGGTAGCTACGCAGTATTTT.